This is a list of T cell receptor beta chains from one sample in a study of CD8+ T cells in alopecia areata. Repertoires were generated with immunoSEQ multiplex PCR, while TCRdb's copy carries only in-frame clones and drops some. The sample includes about 180,000 clones, approximately 51% of them seen just once. This sample comprised CD8+ T cells sorted from blood, obtained between weeks 51 and 52, from a patient treated with tofacitinib. Receptors originate from a human donor with alopecia areata. Each CDR3 is given with its conserved first and last residue. Each record gives: D gene, clone size, V gene, J gene, CDR3 protein, CDR3 DNA. D genes are given only for firm matches. The listing skips clone size in some rows; elsewhere it reads once, few, many or a size class.

d_gene: TRBD1
abundance: NA
v_gene: TRBV30
j_gene: TRBJ1-6
CDR3aa: CAWSVDRGYNSPLHF
CDR3nt: TGTGCCTGGAGTGTAGACAGGGGGTATAATTCACCCCTCCACTTT

d_gene: NA
abundance: NA
v_gene: TRBV2
j_gene: TRBJ2-5
CDR3aa: CASLAEGETQYF
CDR3nt: TGTGCCAGTTTAGCGGAGGGGGAGACCCAGTACTTC

d_gene: NA
abundance: NA
v_gene: TRBV7-2
j_gene: TRBJ2-7
CDR3aa: CASSSAGVAYEQYF
CDR3nt: TGTGCCAGCAGCTCCGCAGGGGTGGCCTACGAGCAGTACTTC

d_gene: NA
abundance: NA
v_gene: TRBV29-1
j_gene: TRBJ2-7
CDR3aa: CSVTGTVTYEQYF
CDR3nt: TGCAGCGTAACGGGGACGGTAACCTACGAGCAGTACTTC

d_gene: NA
abundance: NA
v_gene: TRBV5-1
j_gene: TRBJ1-1
CDR3aa: CASSLRRVTNTEAFF
CDR3nt: TGCGCCAGCAGCTTGAGACGGGTAACAAACACTGAAGCTTTCTTT

d_gene: TRBD1
abundance: NA
v_gene: TRBV5-1
j_gene: TRBJ1-5
CDR3aa: CASSTGQGVYSNQPQHF
CDR3nt: TGCGCCAGCAGCACGGGACAGGGGGTTTATAGCAATCAGCCCCAGCATTTT

d_gene: NA
abundance: few
v_gene: TRBV4-1
j_gene: TRBJ2-3
CDR3aa: CASSQPPADTQYF
CDR3nt: TGCGCCAGCAGCCAGCCCCCAGCAGATACGCAGTATTTT

d_gene: NA
abundance: NA
v_gene: TRBV30
j_gene: TRBJ1-1
CDR3aa: CAWSPPVSEAFF
CDR3nt: TGTGCCTGGAGTCCGCCGGTTAGTGAAGCTTTCTTT

d_gene: NA
abundance: NA
v_gene: TRBV27
j_gene: TRBJ1-2
CDR3aa: CASSPSSGDSNYGYTF
CDR3nt: TGTGCCAGCAGTCCGTCGTCAGGAGACTCTAACTATGGCTACACCTTC

d_gene: NA
abundance: NA
v_gene: TRBV30
j_gene: TRBJ1-3
CDR3aa: CAWSAGTKGLDTIYF
CDR3nt: TGTGCCTGGAGTGCCGGGACAAAGGGGCTGGACACCATATATTTT

d_gene: TRBD1
abundance: once
v_gene: TRBV4-2
j_gene: TRBJ1-2
CDR3aa: CASSVDRGNYGYTF
CDR3nt: TGTGCCAGCAGCGTGGACAGGGGGAACTATGGCTACACCTTC

d_gene: TRBD2
abundance: NA
v_gene: TRBV13
j_gene: TRBJ2-3
CDR3aa: CASSTRSGLAGAKDTQYF
CDR3nt: TGTGCCAGCTCCACCCGATCTGGACTAGCGGGGGCCAAAGATACGCAGTATTTT

d_gene: NA
abundance: NA
v_gene: TRBV4-1
j_gene: TRBJ1-5
CDR3aa: CASSLSKGHQPQHF
CDR3nt: TGCGCCAGCAGCCTAAGCAAGGGCCATCAGCCCCAGCATTTT

d_gene: NA
abundance: NA
v_gene: TRBV7-9
j_gene: TRBJ1-5
CDR3aa: CASSHSEGLQPQHF
CDR3nt: TGTGCCAGCAGCCACTCGGAAGGACTTCAGCCCCAGCATTTT

d_gene: NA
abundance: NA
v_gene: TRBV5-6
j_gene: TRBJ1-1
CDR3aa: CASAGQTSQGTEAFF
CDR3nt: TGTGCCAGCGCCGGACAGACCTCCCAGGGCACTGAAGCTTTCTTT

d_gene: TRBD1
abundance: NA
v_gene: TRBV5-6
j_gene: TRBJ2-7
CDR3aa: CASSEGQNYEQYF
CDR3nt: TGTGCCAGCAGCGAGGGACAGAACTACGAGCAGTACTTC

d_gene: NA
abundance: NA
v_gene: TRBV2
j_gene: TRBJ1-3
CDR3aa: CASSELRVSGNTIYF
CDR3nt: TGTGCCAGCAGTGAACTGAGGGTTTCGGGAAACACCATATATTTT

d_gene: TRBD1
abundance: NA
v_gene: TRBV19
j_gene: TRBJ1-5
CDR3aa: CASSTRQGMSYSNQPQHF
CDR3nt: TGTGCCAGTAGTACTAGACAGGGGATGAGTTATAGCAATCAGCCCCAGCATTTT

d_gene: TRBD1
abundance: NA
v_gene: TRBV25-1
j_gene: TRBJ1-1
CDR3aa: CASKGQGVTEAFF
CDR3nt: TGTGCCAGCAAAGGACAGGGAGTCACTGAAGCTTTCTTT

d_gene: NA
abundance: NA
v_gene: TRBV25-1
j_gene: TRBJ1-5
CDR3aa: CASSAQGQGNQPQHF
CDR3nt: TGTGCCAGCAGTGCGCAGGGGCAGGGCAATCAGCCCCAGCATTTT

d_gene: TRBD2
abundance: NA
v_gene: TRBV7-3
j_gene: TRBJ2-1
CDR3aa: CASSPHYGGDNEQFF
CDR3nt: TGTGCCAGCAGCCCTCATTACGGGGGGGACAATGAGCAGTTCTTC

d_gene: TRBD2
abundance: NA
v_gene: TRBV5-4
j_gene: TRBJ2-5
CDR3aa: CASSFRTSGQETQYF
CDR3nt: TGTGCCAGCAGCTTTCGTACTAGCGGCCAAGAGACCCAGTACTTC

d_gene: TRBD1
abundance: few
v_gene: TRBV29-1
j_gene: TRBJ2-3
CDR3aa: CSVSGTGATDTQYF
CDR3nt: TGCAGCGTTTCCGGGACAGGGGCCACAGATACGCAGTATTTT

d_gene: NA
abundance: NA
v_gene: TRBV2
j_gene: TRBJ2-2
CDR3aa: CASRIGQNTGELFF
CDR3nt: TGTGCCAGCAGGATAGGACAGAACACCGGGGAGCTGTTTTTT

d_gene: NA
abundance: few
v_gene: TRBV2
j_gene: TRBJ2-4
CDR3aa: CAATGRSVKNIQYF
CDR3nt: TGTGCCGCGACAGGGAGGAGTGTCAAAAACATTCAGTACTTC

d_gene: NA
abundance: NA
v_gene: TRBV9
j_gene: TRBJ1-1
CDR3aa: CASSVGASTEAFF
CDR3nt: TGTGCCAGCAGCGTAGGGGCGAGCACTGAAGCTTTCTTT

d_gene: TRBD2
abundance: NA
v_gene: TRBV7-9
j_gene: TRBJ2-3
CDR3aa: CASSLARTSGGTDTQYF
CDR3nt: TGTGCCAGCAGCTTAGCGCGAACTAGCGGGGGCACAGATACGCAGTATTTT

d_gene: NA
abundance: NA
v_gene: TRBV5-1
j_gene: TRBJ2-1
CDR3aa: CASSLGFYSRREDNEQFF
CDR3nt: TGCGCCAGCAGCTTGGGCTTCTATTCCCGTCGTGAAGACAATGAGCAGTTCTTC

d_gene: NA
abundance: few
v_gene: TRBV6-5
j_gene: TRBJ2-1
CDR3aa: CASSYSAGAGNEQFF
CDR3nt: TGTGCCAGCAGTTACTCGGCGGGGGCGGGCAATGAGCAGTTCTTC

d_gene: NA
abundance: NA
v_gene: TRBV4-1
j_gene: TRBJ1-2
CDR3aa: CASSQEYNGAGNYGYTF
CDR3nt: TGCGCCAGCAGCCAAGAATATAATGGGGCAGGGAACTATGGCTACACCTTC

d_gene: NA
abundance: NA
v_gene: TRBV7-9
j_gene: TRBJ1-2
CDR3aa: CASSPRNYGYTF
CDR3nt: TGTGCCAGCAGCCCGCGGAACTATGGCTACACCTTC

d_gene: NA
abundance: NA
v_gene: TRBV30
j_gene: TRBJ2-7
CDR3aa: CAWSRSAYEQYF
CDR3nt: TGTGCCTGGAGTAGGTCGGCCTACGAGCAGTACTTC

d_gene: NA
abundance: few
v_gene: TRBV29-1
j_gene: TRBJ1-2
CDR3aa: CSVEVPGSQGYTF
CDR3nt: TGCAGCGTTGAAGTCCCAGGATCTCAAGGCTACACCTTC

d_gene: NA
abundance: few
v_gene: TRBV7-9
j_gene: TRBJ2-5
CDR3aa: CASRLPGPTETQYF
CDR3nt: TGTGCCAGCAGACTTCCGGGGCCGACGGAGACCCAGTACTTC

d_gene: NA
abundance: NA
v_gene: TRBV15
j_gene: TRBJ2-1
CDR3aa: CATSRGRDNEQFF
CDR3nt: TGTGCCACCAGCAGAGGACGAGACAATGAGCAGTTCTTC

d_gene: NA
abundance: NA
v_gene: TRBV10-3
j_gene: TRBJ2-7
CDR3aa: CAISERSSSYEQYF
CDR3nt: TGTGCCATCAGTGAGAGGTCAAGCTCCTACGAGCAGTACTTC

d_gene: NA
abundance: few
v_gene: TRBV2
j_gene: TRBJ2-7
CDR3aa: CASSPRGGVTYEQYF
CDR3nt: TGTGCCAGCAGCCCCCGAGGCGGGGTAACCTACGAGCAGTACTTC

d_gene: NA
abundance: NA
v_gene: TRBV29-1
j_gene: TRBJ2-2
CDR3aa: CSVPGLQDTGELFF
CDR3nt: TGCAGCGTGCCGGGACTCCAGGACACCGGGGAGCTGTTTTTT

d_gene: TRBD2
abundance: NA
v_gene: TRBV30
j_gene: TRBJ2-5
CDR3aa: CAWKVAGVETQYF
CDR3nt: TGTGCCTGGAAAGTAGCGGGGGTTGAGACCCAGTACTTC

d_gene: NA
abundance: NA
v_gene: TRBV15
j_gene: TRBJ1-2
CDR3aa: CATSPIPRNNYGYTF
CDR3nt: TGTGCCACCAGCCCAATCCCGCGGAATAACTATGGCTACACCTTC

d_gene: TRBD2
abundance: NA
v_gene: TRBV29-1
j_gene: TRBJ2-1
CDR3aa: CSVSGTSSYNEQFF
CDR3nt: TGCAGCGTTAGCGGGACGAGCTCCTACAATGAGCAGTTCTTC

d_gene: NA
abundance: few
v_gene: TRBV19
j_gene: TRBJ2-7
CDR3aa: CASSPGQISYEQYF
CDR3nt: TGTGCCAGTAGCCCGGGACAAATCTCCTACGAGCAGTACTTC

d_gene: TRBD2
abundance: few
v_gene: TRBV5-4
j_gene: TRBJ2-3
CDR3aa: CASSFLAGGLTDTQYF
CDR3nt: TGTGCCAGCAGCTTCCTAGCGGGGGGCCTCACAGATACGCAGTATTTT

d_gene: TRBD1
abundance: few
v_gene: TRBV7-9
j_gene: TRBJ2-1
CDR3aa: CASDRDRLVF
CDR3nt: TGTGCCAGCGACCGGGACAGGCTAGTCTTC

d_gene: NA
abundance: NA
v_gene: TRBV14
j_gene: TRBJ1-6
CDR3aa: CASSQVTVSSPLHF
CDR3nt: TGTGCCAGCAGCCAAGTAACAGTGTCATCACCCCTCCACTTT

d_gene: TRBD1
abundance: few
v_gene: TRBV9
j_gene: TRBJ2-7
CDR3aa: CASSVGQGVYEQYF
CDR3nt: TGTGCCAGCAGCGTAGGGCAGGGGGTATACGAGCAGTACTTC

d_gene: NA
abundance: few
v_gene: TRBV5-6
j_gene: TRBJ2-3
CDR3aa: CASSYGSTNTQYF
CDR3nt: TGTGCCAGCAGCTATGGGTCCACTAATACGCAGTATTTT

d_gene: NA
abundance: NA
v_gene: TRBV6-5
j_gene: TRBJ2-3
CDR3aa: CASSFGDPNTDTQYF
CDR3nt: TGTGCCAGCAGCTTTGGGGACCCCAACACAGATACGCAGTATTTT

d_gene: TRBD2
abundance: NA
v_gene: TRBV18
j_gene: TRBJ2-1
CDR3aa: CASSRSGASYNEQFF
CDR3nt: TGTGCCAGCTCACGAAGCGGGGCCTCCTACAATGAGCAGTTCTTC

d_gene: TRBD2
abundance: NA
v_gene: TRBV6-5
j_gene: TRBJ2-1
CDR3aa: CASSYASGTYNEQFF
CDR3nt: TGTGCCAGCAGTTACGCTAGCGGTACCTACAATGAGCAGTTCTTC

d_gene: NA
abundance: NA
v_gene: TRBV10-3
j_gene: TRBJ1-3
CDR3aa: CAISAAAGNTIYF
CDR3nt: TGTGCCATCAGTGCGGCGGCTGGAAACACCATATATTTT

d_gene: NA
abundance: NA
v_gene: TRBV7-2
j_gene: TRBJ1-2
CDR3aa: CASSRDPYGYTF
CDR3nt: TGTGCCAGCAGCCGGGATCCCTATGGCTACACCTTC

d_gene: NA
abundance: NA
v_gene: TRBV27
j_gene: TRBJ2-7
CDR3aa: CASSFGQGVYEQYF
CDR3nt: TGTGCCAGCAGTTTTGGGCAGGGAGTTTACGAGCAGTACTTC

d_gene: NA
abundance: NA
v_gene: TRBV15
j_gene: TRBJ2-7
CDR3aa: CATSRAERAGHCEQYF
CDR3nt: TGTGCCACCAGCAGAGCCGAACGGGCAGGCCACTGTGAGCAGTACTTC

d_gene: NA
abundance: once
v_gene: TRBV4-1
j_gene: TRBJ2-3
CDR3aa: CASSQERRTSTDTQYF
CDR3nt: TGCGCCAGCAGCCAAGAACGTCGGACTAGCACAGATACGCAGTATTTT